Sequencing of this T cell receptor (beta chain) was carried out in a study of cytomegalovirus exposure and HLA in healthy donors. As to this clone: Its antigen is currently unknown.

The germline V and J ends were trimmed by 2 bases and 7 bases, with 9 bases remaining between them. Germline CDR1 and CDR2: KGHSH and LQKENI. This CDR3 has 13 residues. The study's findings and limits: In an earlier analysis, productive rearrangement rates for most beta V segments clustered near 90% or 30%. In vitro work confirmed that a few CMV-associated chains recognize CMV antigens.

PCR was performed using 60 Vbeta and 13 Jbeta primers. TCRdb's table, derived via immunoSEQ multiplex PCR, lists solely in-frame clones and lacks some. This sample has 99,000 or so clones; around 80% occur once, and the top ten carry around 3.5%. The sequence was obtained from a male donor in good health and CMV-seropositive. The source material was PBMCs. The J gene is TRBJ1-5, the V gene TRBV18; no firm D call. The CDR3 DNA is TGTGCCAGCTCACCATCGTCCTCCCAGCCCCAGCATTTT. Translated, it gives CASSPSSSQPQHF.